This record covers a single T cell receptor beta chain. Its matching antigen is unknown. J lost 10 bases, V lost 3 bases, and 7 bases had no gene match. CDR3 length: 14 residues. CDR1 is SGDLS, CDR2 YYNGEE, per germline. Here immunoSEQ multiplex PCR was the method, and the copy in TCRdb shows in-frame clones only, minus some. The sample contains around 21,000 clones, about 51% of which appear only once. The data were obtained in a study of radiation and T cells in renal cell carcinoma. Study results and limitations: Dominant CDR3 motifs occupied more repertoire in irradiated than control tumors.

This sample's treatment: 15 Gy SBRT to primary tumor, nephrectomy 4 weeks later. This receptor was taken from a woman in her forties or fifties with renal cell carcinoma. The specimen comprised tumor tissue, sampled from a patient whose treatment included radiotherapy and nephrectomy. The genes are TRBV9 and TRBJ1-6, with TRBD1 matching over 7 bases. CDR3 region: CASSGGDSGSPLHF. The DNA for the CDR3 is TGTGCCAGCAGCGGGGGGGACAGTGGGTCACCCCTCCACTTT.